This TCR beta chain was sequenced during a study of control samples from healthy donors and cancer patients (TCRdb year 2020). The germline V gene gives CDR1 as ENHRY and CDR2 as SYGVKD. The CDR3 runs 15 amino acids, cysteine and phenylalanine included. Just CDR3 DNA is preserved here, 45 bases in frame from base 1. The trim is 4 bases for V and 3 bases for J, with a gap of 13 bases between the germline ends. The library was made by the immunoSEQ multiplex PCR assay. This is the immuneACCESS table as TCRdb keeps it, with only in-frame sequences that have V and J called. A part of the clones is gone; compared with another copy, unresolved V genes explain less than half, and the rest is unexplained. This sample has approximately 58,000 clones in its table, and about 90% of those were observed once. The top ten constitute roughly 12% of the sample. This clone was counted a single time. What this receptor recognizes is not known. Within one base of it there is no much larger clone, and no base qualities were kept.

This sequence uses TRBV10-3 and TRBJ2-1; tentative D gene TRBD1, with 5 bases matching. Sequenced input: PBMCs. This TCR derives from a woman in her fifties or sixties with lung cancer. In nucleotide form, the sequence is TGTGCCATCAGTGTTGGTCAGGGTTACTACAATGAGCAGTTCTTC. Translated, this is CAISVGQGYYNEQFF.